The source of this T cell receptor beta chain is a study of OX40 agonist ivuxolimab in advanced cancers. Study information: The dose-escalation group included hepatocellular carcinoma, melanoma, renal cell carcinoma and head and neck cancer. Earlier treatment with anti-PD-1, anti-PD-L1 or anti-CTLA-4 was permitted, and over 35% had received some. Partial responses were seen in three patients, one with hepatocellular carcinoma and two with cutaneous melanoma.

Peripheral blood came from all dose cohorts at three timepoints. Sequencing used immunoSEQ multiplex PCR; TCRdb keeps in-frame clones, though not all of them. Of approximately 30,000 clones in the sample, 85% are singletons; the top ten hold more than 20%. This CDR3 spans 15 amino acids. The germline CDR1 and CDR2 sequences are SGHVS and FQNEAQ. The germline V and J ends were trimmed by 3 bases and 0 bases, with 9 bases remaining between them. Sequencing used CD4+ or CD8+ T cells sorted from blood, obtained in a trial of the OX40 agonist ivuxolimab. The TCR originated in an adult with an advanced solid tumor such as melanoma, head and neck, liver or kidney cancer. The chain joins TRBV7-8 to TRBJ2-1; D is unresolved. Here the CDR3 DNA reads TGTGCCAGCAGCTTCACTTCAGTCTCCTACAATGAGCAGTTCTTC. Amino acids: CASSFTSVSYNEQFF.